This is a list of T cell receptor beta chains from one sample in a study of blood T cell repertoires in COVID-19. The assay was immunoSEQ multiplex PCR, and TCRdb's table has in-frame clones only and misses some. Of around 160,000 clones in the sample, roughly 80% are singletons; the top ten hold roughly 8%. The specimen was peripheral blood. Every receptor here comes from a human donor with acute or convalescent COVID-19. The donor label of this sample is uncertain. Each CDR3 is given with its conserved first and last residue. The D gene is left open where the match is weak. Rows give clone size only sometimes, using once, few, many, or a class for an expanded clone.

TRBV12-5,.,.,TRBJ2-1,CASAISGSYNEQFF,TGTGCTAGTGCTATATCGGGCTCCTACAATGAGCAGTTCTTC
TRBV3-1/TRBV3-2,.,.,TRBJ1-2,CASSQEYRDGYTF,TGTGCCAGCAGCCAAGAATACAGGGATGGCTACACCTTC
TRBV7-8,.,.,TRBJ1-1,CASSLGTEGTEAFF,TGTGCCAGCAGCTTAGGGACAGAGGGGACTGAAGCTTTCTTT
TRBV9,.,.,TRBJ1-1,CASSVSGVSTEAFF,TGTGCCAGCAGCGTTTCAGGGGTGAGCACTGAAGCTTTCTTT
TRBV6-5,.,.,TRBJ1-2,CASRNRDRLYGYTF,TGTGCCAGCAGGAATAGAGACAGACTCTATGGCTACACCTTC
TRBV11-2,TRBD1,once,TRBJ1-2,CASRAPGQGAWGYTF,TGTGCCAGCAGGGCACCGGGACAGGGGGCGTGGGGCTACACCTTC
TRBV30,TRBD1,.,TRBJ1-1,CACDRVGNTEAFF,TGTGCCTGCGACAGGGTGGGGAACACTGAAGCTTTCTTT
TRBV9,.,.,TRBJ1-3,CASSPMTGTGNTIYF,TGTGCCAGCAGCCCTATGACAGGCACTGGAAACACCATATATTTT
TRBV12-3/TRBV12-4,TRBD1,.,TRBJ2-1,CASTPDRDHEQFF,TGTGCCAGCACCCCCGACAGGGACCATGAGCAGTTCTTC
TRBV3-1/TRBV3-2,.,.,TRBJ1-4,CASSLLQGNGMGDEKLFF,TGTGCCAGCAGCCTTTTACAGGGTAATGGAATGGGAGATGAAAAACTGTTTTTT
TRBV12-2,.,.,TRBJ2-3,CASPGTSGGADTQYF,TGTGCAAGTCCCGGGACTAGCGGGGGGGCAGATACGCAGTATTTT
TRBV5-5,.,.,TRBJ1-2,CASSFGTRYGYTF,TGTGCCAGCAGCTTCGGGACACGCTATGGCTACACCTTC
TRBV2,.,few,TRBJ1-1,CASTLRSSEAFF,TGTGCCAGCACTCTAAGGAGTTCTGAAGCTTTCTTT
TRBV30,.,.,TRBJ1-5,CAWSIGGNQPQHF,TGTGCCTGGAGTATCGGGGGGAATCAGCCCCAGCATTTT
TRBV6-2/TRBV6-3,.,.,TRBJ2-1,CASSSPLDNEQFF,TGTGCCAGCAGTTCTCCTCTCGACAATGAGCAGTTCTTC
TRBV2,.,once,TRBJ1-5,CASSRTVDQPQHF,TGTGCCAGCAGCCGGACAGTCGATCAGCCCCAGCATTTT
TRBV19,.,.,TRBJ1-1,CASSMWGLGRGNTEAFF,TGTGCCAGTAGTATGTGGGGCCTCGGAAGGGGGAACACTGAAGCTTTCTTT
TRBV7-8,.,.,TRBJ1-5,CASSLARGGNQPQHF,TGTGCCAGCAGCTTAGCCAGGGGAGGCAATCAGCCCCAGCATTTT
TRBV3-1/TRBV3-2,TRBD1,.,TRBJ1-6,CASSYTGGSGNSPLHF,TGTGCCAGCAGCTACACAGGGGGATCGGGAAATTCACCCCTCCACTTT
TRBV7-9,.,few,TRBJ2-3,CASSLPGTDTQYF,TGTGCCAGCAGCTTACCCGGCACAGATACGCAGTATTTT
TRBV4-2,.,.,TRBJ2-1,CASSQASGPYNEQFF,TGTGCCAGCAGCCAAGCAAGCGGGCCCTACAATGAGCAGTTCTTC
TRBV29-1,.,many,TRBJ2-3,CSVEDSSVRTQYF,TGCAGCGTTGAAGATAGCTCCGTCCGGACGCAGTATTTT
TRBV7-9,.,once,TRBJ1-5,CASTGQSNQPQHF,TGTGCCAGCACTGGACAGAGCAATCAGCCCCAGCATTTT
TRBV3-1/TRBV3-2,.,.,TRBJ2-3,CASSQGQGGDTQYF,TGTGCCAGCAGCCAAGGACAGGGAGGAGATACGCAGTATTTT
TRBV10-3,.,.,TRBJ1-2,CAISREQGGYTF,TGTGCCATCAGTCGGGAGCAGGGCGGCTACACCTTC
TRBV11-2,.,.,TRBJ2-7,CASSSGTSDPHEQYF,TGTGCCAGCAGCTCCGGGACTTCCGACCCCCACGAGCAGTACTTC
TRBV18,TRBD1,.,TRBJ2-2,CASSPKQGASGELFF,TGTGCCAGCTCCCCAAAACAGGGGGCTTCCGGGGAGCTGTTTTTT
TRBV7-3,TRBD1,.,TRBJ1-1,CASSPDRVLGEAFF,TGTGCCAGCAGCCCTGACAGGGTCTTAGGTGAAGCTTTCTTT
TRBV9,TRBD1,.,TRBJ2-1,CASSVPEQGFRNEQFF,TGTGCCAGCAGCGTACCTGAACAGGGGTTTAGGAATGAGCAGTTCTTC
TRBV5-1,TRBD1,.,TRBJ1-3,CASSWTGPGNTIYF,TGCGCCAGCAGCTGGACAGGTCCGGGAAACACCATATATTTT
TRBV5-6,TRBD1,.,TRBJ1-5,CASSPGQANQPQHF,TGTGCCAGCAGCCCTGGACAGGCCAATCAGCCCCAGCATTTT
TRBV6-1,.,.,TRBJ1-2,CASSEAGVGYHGYAF,TGTGCCAGCAGTGAAGCAGGGGTTGGCTATCATGGCTACGCCTTC
TRBV3-1/TRBV3-2,.,once,TRBJ1-4,CASSLQGTNEKLFF,TGTGCCAGCAGCCTCCAGGGAACTAATGAAAAACTGTTTTTT
TRBV4-1,.,.,TRBJ2-1,CASSQMLAGGYNEQFF,TGCGCCAGCAGCCAAATGTTGGCAGGGGGGTACAATGAGCAGTTCTTC
TRBV5-1,.,.,TRBJ1-2,CASSLYEGSGYTF,TGCGCCAGCAGCTTGTACGAGGGAAGTGGCTACACCTTC
TRBV5-8,.,.,TRBJ1-1,CASSSGQLMNTEAFF,TGTGCCAGCAGCTCAGGACAACTGATGAACACTGAAGCTTTCTTT
TRBV10-1,TRBD2,few,TRBJ2-3,CASSEGAGGGTDTQYF,TGCGCCAGCAGTGAAGGTGCGGGGGGGGGCACAGATACGCAGTATTTT
TRBV7-8,.,.,TRBJ1-4,CASSEGQLEKLFF,TGTGCCAGCAGCGAGGGACAATTGGAAAAACTGTTTTTT
TRBV5-4,.,.,TRBJ1-1,CASSSFLDTEAFF,TGTGCCAGCAGCTCTTTTCTAGACACTGAAGCTTTCTTT
TRBV6-5,.,.,TRBJ1-1,CAVIKNAGAEAFF,TGTGCCGTAATAAAGAATGCGGGGGCTGAAGCTTTCTTT
TRBV12-3/TRBV12-4,TRBD2,.,TRBJ2-1,CASSLEREGEQFF,TGTGCCAGCAGTCTCGAGAGGGAGGGTGAGCAGTTCTTC
TRBV6-5,.,.,TRBJ1-2,CASRAGDVYGYTF,TGTGCCAGCCGAGCAGGGGACGTTTATGGCTACACCTTC
TRBV14,TRBD1,.,TRBJ1-1,CASSPGTGFNTEAFF,TGTGCCAGCAGCCCCGGGACAGGCTTCAACACTGAAGCTTTCTTT
TRBV18,TRBD2,few,TRBJ2-5,CASSPLAGGRETQYF,TGTGCCAGCTCACCTTTAGCGGGGGGAAGAGAGACCCAGTACTTC
TRBV7-9,TRBD1,.,TRBJ2-2,CASSPRTGPNTGELFF,TGTGCCAGCAGCCCGCGGACAGGACCGAACACCGGGGAGCTGTTTTTT